Listed below are T cell receptor beta chains from one sample, sequenced in a study of naive and memory T cell subsets. From the UMI-ligation and nested PCR reads, TCRdb called clonotypes with MiXCR, one entry per CDR3 protein. This table holds approximately 140,000 distinct CDR3 sequences, approximately 22% found once. Sequenced sample: naive CD4+ T cells from blood. Receptors originate from a human donor in good health. CDR3s include the opening cysteine and the closing phenylalanine or tryptophan. The order of the fields is V gene, clone size, D gene, J gene, CDR3 DNA, CDR3 protein. D genes are given only for firm matches. Clone sizes are given selectively: once, few, many, or a class where the clone is expanded.

v_gene: TRBV20-1; abundance: -; d_gene: TRBD2; j_gene: TRBJ2-1; CDR3nt: TGCAGTGCTCGAAGGGGGACTAGTAACGCTAAGCAGTTCTTC; CDR3aa: CSARRGTSNAKQFF
v_gene: TRBV7-9; abundance: -; d_gene: -; j_gene: TRBJ2-2; CDR3nt: TGTGTCAGCAGCTTGAGCGGACGGAACACCGGGGAGCTGTTTTTT; CDR3aa: CVSSLSGRNTGELFF
v_gene: TRBV28; abundance: many; d_gene: -; j_gene: TRBJ2-1; CDR3nt: TGTGCCAGCAGTTCCCGAGACAGCCACAATGAGCAGTTCTTC; CDR3aa: CASSSRDSHNEQFF
v_gene: TRBV6-1; abundance: -; d_gene: -; j_gene: TRBJ1-1; CDR3nt: TGTGCCAGCCACCTCGAGCGGGGAAACAGTGAAGCTTTCTTT; CDR3aa: CASHLERGNSEAFF
v_gene: TRBV20-1; abundance: -; d_gene: -; j_gene: TRBJ1-3; CDR3nt: TGCAGTGCTGGACCCCCTGGGGCTGGAAACACCATATATTTT; CDR3aa: CSAGPPGAGNTIYF
v_gene: TRBV28; abundance: -; d_gene: -; j_gene: TRBJ1-1; CDR3nt: TGTGCCAGCAGTCGGGACACCCGGGGGGATTTCTTT; CDR3aa: CASSRDTRGDFF
v_gene: TRBV20-1; abundance: -; d_gene: -; j_gene: TRBJ2-7; CDR3nt: TGCAGTGCTTTTTCGGGGTTCTCCTACGAGCAGTACTTC; CDR3aa: CSAFSGFSYEQYF
v_gene: TRBV6-5; abundance: few; d_gene: -; j_gene: TRBJ1-2; CDR3nt: TGTGCCAGCAGTTTATCAGGGATTTATGGCTACACCTTC; CDR3aa: CASSLSGIYGYTF
v_gene: TRBV7-3; abundance: few; d_gene: TRBD2; j_gene: TRBJ2-1; CDR3nt: TGTGCCAGCAGCCCTACTAGCGACAATGAGCAGTTCTTC; CDR3aa: CASSPTSDNEQFF
v_gene: TRBV6-1; abundance: few; d_gene: -; j_gene: TRBJ2-7; CDR3nt: TGTGCCAGCAGTGAAGCTCGCTCGGGGGGCTTTGAGCAGTACTTC; CDR3aa: CASSEARSGGFEQYF
v_gene: TRBV6-5; abundance: few; d_gene: TRBD2; j_gene: TRBJ2-1; CDR3nt: TGTGCCAGCAGTCGCAAGGCTAGCGGGAGTTCCCATGAGCAGTTCTTC; CDR3aa: CASSRKASGSSHEQFF
v_gene: TRBV7-9; abundance: few; d_gene: -; j_gene: TRBJ2-4; CDR3nt: TGTGCCAGCAGCTTGGTCGCCCCGGGACAAAAAAACATTCAGTACTTC; CDR3aa: CASSLVAPGQKNIQYF
v_gene: TRBV20-1; abundance: few; d_gene: -; j_gene: TRBJ2-6; CDR3nt: TGCAGTGCACAGGATGGGATCCTCCCTGGGGCCAACGTCCTGACTTTC; CDR3aa: CSAQDGILPGANVLTF
v_gene: TRBV20-1; abundance: few; d_gene: -; j_gene: TRBJ2-3; CDR3nt: TGCAGCACGGCCTGGCGGGAAGGAGATACGCAGTATTTT; CDR3aa: CSTAWREGDTQYF
v_gene: TRBV18; abundance: many; d_gene: -; j_gene: TRBJ1-1; CDR3nt: TGTGCCAGCTCACCTCGAAGAGGCACTGAAGCTTTCTTT; CDR3aa: CASSPRRGTEAFF
v_gene: TRBV21-1; abundance: few; d_gene: -; j_gene: TRBJ1-5; CDR3nt: TGTGCCAGCAGCAAAAGGGAAAGGGGGGTACCCAATCAGCCCCAGCATTTT; CDR3aa: CASSKRERGVPNQPQHF
v_gene: TRBV7-2; abundance: -; d_gene: TRBD1; j_gene: TRBJ2-7; CDR3nt: TGTGCCAGCAGCTCCCGACAGGGGGGAACCTACGAGCAGTACTTC; CDR3aa: CASSSRQGGTYEQYF
v_gene: TRBV5-4; abundance: -; d_gene: -; j_gene: TRBJ1-2; CDR3nt: TGTGCCAGCAGCTTGGATGCGGGAGGCTATGGCTACACCTTC; CDR3aa: CASSLDAGGYGYTF
v_gene: TRBV20-1; abundance: -; d_gene: -; j_gene: TRBJ2-1; CDR3nt: TGCAGTGCTAGAGAGTCACGGTATCAGTTCTTC; CDR3aa: CSARESRYQFF
v_gene: TRBV7-9; abundance: -; d_gene: -; j_gene: TRBJ2-1; CDR3nt: TGTGCCAGTTACCTGGGGCTCCCCGGTCGGGAAAATGAGCAGTTCTTC; CDR3aa: CASYLGLPGRENEQFF
v_gene: TRBV6-1; abundance: many; d_gene: TRBD2; j_gene: TRBJ2-7; CDR3nt: TGTGCCAGCAGCCCCGGGGGGGGTTGGCACGAGCAGTACTTC; CDR3aa: CASSPGGGWHEQYF
v_gene: TRBV27; abundance: -; d_gene: TRBD2; j_gene: TRBJ2-7; CDR3nt: TGTGCCAGCAAACTAGCGGGTCTCTCCTACGAGCAGTACTTC; CDR3aa: CASKLAGLSYEQYF
v_gene: TRBV12-3/TRBV12-4; abundance: -; d_gene: -; j_gene: TRBJ2-2; CDR3nt: TGTGCCAGCAGCCTCGGACGGACGGACACCGGGGAGCTGTTTTTT; CDR3aa: CASSLGRTDTGELFF
v_gene: TRBV20-1; abundance: -; d_gene: -; j_gene: TRBJ2-3; CDR3nt: TGCAGTGCTAACCAGGGTCGCACAGATACGCAGTATTTT; CDR3aa: CSANQGRTDTQYF
v_gene: TRBV6-5; abundance: few; d_gene: -; j_gene: TRBJ1-1; CDR3nt: TGTGCCAGCGGACGGGGCACTGAAGCTTTCTTT; CDR3aa: CASGRGTEAFF
v_gene: TRBV15; abundance: -; d_gene: -; j_gene: TRBJ2-2; CDR3nt: TGTGCCACCAGCAGAGAACCTGCAGGGGTTCCGGGGGAGCTGTTTTTT; CDR3aa: CATSREPAGVPGELFF
v_gene: TRBV7-2; abundance: -; d_gene: TRBD1; j_gene: TRBJ2-5; CDR3nt: TGTGCCAGCAGCCAACTGGGACAGTCCGTAGAGACCCAGTACTTC; CDR3aa: CASSQLGQSVETQYF
v_gene: TRBV6-2/TRBV6-3; abundance: -; d_gene: TRBD1; j_gene: TRBJ2-7; CDR3nt: TGTGCCAGCAGTCGTCGGGACAGGGTGGGCGAGCAGTACTTC; CDR3aa: CASSRRDRVGEQYF
v_gene: TRBV6-6; abundance: few; d_gene: -; j_gene: TRBJ2-7; CDR3nt: TGTGCCAGCACCTTAACATTTGGGCAGGGATACGAGCAGTACTTC; CDR3aa: CASTLTFGQGYEQYF
v_gene: TRBV6-2/TRBV6-3; abundance: -; d_gene: -; j_gene: TRBJ2-1; CDR3nt: TGTGCCAGCAGTTACGGGCAGGGGATTTATGAGCAGTTCTTC; CDR3aa: CASSYGQGIYEQFF
v_gene: TRBV2; abundance: few; d_gene: -; j_gene: TRBJ2-5; CDR3nt: TGTGCCAGCAGTGAAGTGGAGGCCCAGTACTTC; CDR3aa: CASSEVEAQYF
v_gene: TRBV7-9; abundance: few; d_gene: TRBD1; j_gene: TRBJ1-1; CDR3nt: TGTGCCAGCAATCCTGGGAGGGACAGCGGACTGAACACTGAAGCTTTCTTT; CDR3aa: CASNPGRDSGLNTEAFF
v_gene: TRBV12-3/TRBV12-4; abundance: -; d_gene: -; j_gene: TRBJ1-2; CDR3nt: TGTGCCAGCAGTTTAAATAAACAGAGCTCCTTCTATGGCTACACCTTC; CDR3aa: CASSLNKQSSFYGYTF
v_gene: TRBV21-1; abundance: many; d_gene: -; j_gene: TRBJ2-2; CDR3nt: TGTGCCAGCAGCTTGAGTTCTAGCGGGAGGGCCTGGACCGGGGAGCTGTTTTTT; CDR3aa: CASSLSSSGRAWTGELFF
v_gene: TRBV20-1; abundance: many; d_gene: -; j_gene: TRBJ2-1; CDR3nt: TGCAGTGCTCGACCCCGGGACAATGTATACAATGAGCAGTTCTTC; CDR3aa: CSARPRDNVYNEQFF
v_gene: TRBV27; abundance: few; d_gene: TRBD1; j_gene: TRBJ2-7; CDR3nt: TGTGCCAGCAGTTTGACAGGGATGAGCGCCTACGAGCAGTACTTC; CDR3aa: CASSLTGMSAYEQYF
v_gene: TRBV29-1; abundance: few; d_gene: TRBD1; j_gene: TRBJ1-2; CDR3nt: TGCAGCGTTGAATCTAGGACAGGGGGTGGCTACACCTTC; CDR3aa: CSVESRTGGGYTF
v_gene: TRBV19; abundance: few; d_gene: TRBD1; j_gene: TRBJ1-2; CDR3nt: TGTGCCAGTAGTTCCACAGGGGGAAATTACAATGGCTACACCTTC; CDR3aa: CASSSTGGNYNGYTF
v_gene: TRBV6-4; abundance: many; d_gene: -; j_gene: TRBJ2-7; CDR3nt: TGTGCCAGCAAAATGACAGGAAGCTCCTACGAGCAGTACTTC; CDR3aa: CASKMTGSSYEQYF
v_gene: TRBV4-2; abundance: -; d_gene: TRBD1; j_gene: TRBJ1-5; CDR3nt: TGTGCCAGCAGAGCGCGCGTCGGGACAGCAAGCAATCAGCCCCAGCATTTT; CDR3aa: CASRARVGTASNQPQHF
v_gene: TRBV14; abundance: -; d_gene: -; j_gene: TRBJ2-1; CDR3nt: TGTGCCAGCAGCCGTCCGCCCTTCTACAATGAGCAGTTCTTC; CDR3aa: CASSRPPFYNEQFF
v_gene: TRBV29-1; abundance: -; d_gene: TRBD1; j_gene: TRBJ1-1; CDR3nt: TGCAGCCTTTCAGGGGGAGAATCGGCTTTCTTT; CDR3aa: CSLSGGESAFF
v_gene: TRBV27; abundance: -; d_gene: -; j_gene: TRBJ2-3; CDR3nt: TGTGCCAGCAGTTTAAGGGCCAGCAAGGATACGCAGTATTTT; CDR3aa: CASSLRASKDTQYF
v_gene: TRBV12-3/TRBV12-4; abundance: -; d_gene: -; j_gene: TRBJ2-1; CDR3nt: TGTGCCAGCAGTTCGGGGTCCTTCCTTTACAATGAGCAGTTCTTC; CDR3aa: CASSSGSFLYNEQFF
v_gene: TRBV29-1; abundance: many; d_gene: -; j_gene: TRBJ2-1; CDR3nt: TGCAGCAGCCTGGGGGGTGTTGGCGCTGCCTACAATGAGCAGTTCTTC; CDR3aa: CSSLGGVGAAYNEQFF
v_gene: TRBV9; abundance: -; d_gene: -; j_gene: TRBJ2-3; CDR3nt: TGTGCCAGCAGCCGGGAAGGAGGGGGCGGTACGCAGTATTTT; CDR3aa: CASSREGGGGTQYF
v_gene: TRBV20-1; abundance: -; d_gene: -; j_gene: TRBJ2-5; CDR3nt: TGCAGTGCTAACGCGTACCAAGAGACCCAGTACTTC; CDR3aa: CSANAYQETQYF
v_gene: TRBV30; abundance: few; d_gene: -; j_gene: TRBJ1-5; CDR3nt: TGTGCCTGGAGGTACGGTAGCAATCAGCCCCAGCATTTT; CDR3aa: CAWRYGSNQPQHF
v_gene: TRBV14; abundance: -; d_gene: -; j_gene: TRBJ2-1; CDR3nt: TGTGCCAGCAGCCTATGGTTAAGCTCCTACAATGAGCAGTTCTTC; CDR3aa: CASSLWLSSYNEQFF
v_gene: TRBV28; abundance: few; d_gene: -; j_gene: TRBJ2-5; CDR3nt: TGTGCCAGCAGCCTATTTTCGGAGACCCAGTACTTC; CDR3aa: CASSLFSETQYF
v_gene: TRBV30; abundance: -; d_gene: TRBD1; j_gene: TRBJ1-5; CDR3nt: TGTGCCTGGAGCGGGGGAGGGACAGGGGTTAGCAATCAGCCCCAGCATTTT; CDR3aa: CAWSGGGTGVSNQPQHF
v_gene: TRBV15; abundance: -; d_gene: TRBD2; j_gene: TRBJ2-1; CDR3nt: TGTGCCACCAGCAGTTGGACTAGCGGGAGGTTCTACAATGAGCAGTTCTTC; CDR3aa: CATSSWTSGRFYNEQFF
v_gene: TRBV28; abundance: -; d_gene: -; j_gene: TRBJ1-5; CDR3nt: TGTGCCAGCAGCCCTGGACCAGGACCCTATAGCAATCAGCCCCAGCATTTT; CDR3aa: CASSPGPGPYSNQPQHF